This T cell receptor (beta chain) appears in the sequencing data of a study of T cells in Graves' hyperthyroidism and ophthalmopathy. On this clonotype itself: Its target is not known.

TCR beta CDR3 region amplification was performed from RNA transcripts. First-round RT-PCR with HTBI primers amplified the TCR CDR3 region. TCRdb re-derived calls from the multiplex PCR reads in MiXCR, one entry per CDR3 protein. Among hundreds of thousands of distinct CDR3 sequences, 40% to 55% were seen once, and the ten largest hold less than 8.5%. The CDR3 is 15 amino acids. From germline, CDR1 is SQVTM and CDR2 ANQGSEA. V lost 5 bases, J lost 7 bases, and 21 bases lay in between. Used for diagnoses were clinical symptoms, serum thyroxine and TRAb, thyroid ultrasound and orbital computed tomography. General study points: Most thyroid-expanded clonotypes above 0.001 were also found in blood. Prediction of ophthalmopathy progression came a median approximately 6.6 months pre-onset. Ophthalmopathy and stable hyperthyroidism were told apart by a 13 V-J model.

The gene calls are TRBV29-1 and TRBJ1-3, with D possibly being TRBD1 (5 bases). The sequenced sample was peripheral blood or thyroid tissue (not recorded which). This clonotype was obtained from an adult man with Graves' disease, either hyperthyroidism or ophthalmopathy (not recorded which). This CDR3 reads CSVPGQAGSVNTIYF. CDR3 bases: TGCAGCGTTCCTGGGCAGGCAGGGTCGGTGAACACCATATATTTT.